This TCR beta chain derives from a study of shared clonotypes between healthy human individuals. From germline, CDR1 is MNHNS and CDR2 SASEGT. J lost 2 bases, V lost 10 bases, and 7 bases had no gene match. CDR3 length: 14 residues. Here immunoSEQ multiplex PCR was the method, and the copy in TCRdb shows in-frame clones only, minus some. The data contain around 2.5 million clones, under 95% of them singletons. This receptor was obtained from a man aged 18 to 30 in good health. Some clones in this sample may be carry-over from other donors' samples. The rearrangement joins TRBV6-1 to TRBJ1-2, with 10 positions matching TRBD1. Sequenced sample: naive CD4+ T cells from PBMCs. The subset denotes: CD45RA+ positively selected. The CDR3 region has the DNA TGTGCCACCCGACAGGGGGCCCCGAACTATGGCTACACCTTC. This gives the protein CATRQGAPNYGYTF.